The clone carrying this T cell receptor beta chain was observed a handful of times. What it recognizes is unknown. A read error may be the cause here, since a much bigger clone is one base away. It was from roughly 20-30 mg of unsorted bulk tissue that RNA and DNA were co-extracted. Using a constant-region primer together with ProtoScript II reverse transcriptase, TCR beta cDNA was made from roughly 540 ng of total RNA. The TCR beta library was amplified through three nested multiplex PCR rounds in a modified ARM-PCR procedure. Researchers ran the first two PCR rounds for ten to eleven cycles each with TRBV1-TRBV30 forward primers and a C-beta reverse primer. One entry per CDR3 protein results from TCRdb running MiXCR on the multiplex PCR reads. The sample holds around 81,000 distinct CDR3 sequences, 65% to 75% seen once. This sample stems from a study of tumor-infiltrating lymphocytes in primary liver carcinoma.

Study results and limitations: Compared with tumor region pairs, tumor-adjacent and tumor-blood pairs overlapped less.

The CDR3 is 18 amino acids. V was pared by 4 bases and J by 2 bases, with 12 bases of the junction left unmatched. The germline gives CDR1 MGHRA, CDR2 YSYEKL. The sample was liver tumor tissue from sampling region 4. Specified subset: tumor region T4, right-lateral pole. V usage is TRBV4-1 and J usage is TRBJ2-3; 10 bases match TRBD1. This receptor was obtained from an older woman with primary liver carcinoma and hepatitis B virus infection. This CDR3 reads CASSRDSGQGIFTDTQYF. In DNA, the CDR3 is TGCGCCAGCAGCCGAGATTCGGGACAGGGGATTTTCACAGATACGCAGTATTTT.